A selection of T cell receptor beta chains follows, all from one sample in a study of regulatory T cells in long-lasting Graves disease. TCRdb re-called the multiplex PCR reads through MiXCR, storing one row per CDR3 protein. The sample shows some 250,000 distinct CDR3 sequences, 15% to 20% of them seen only once. A further study also used this sample, focusing on T cells in Graves' hyperthyroidism and ophthalmopathy.

The specimen was peripheral blood mononuclear cells (PBMCs), collected at new diagnosis, from a patient treated with antithyroid drugs. These receptors all stem from a woman aged 25 to 39 with Graves disease. Each CDR3 is given with its conserved first and last residue. Each record gives: J gene, V gene, D gene, clone size, CDR3 protein, CDR3 DNA. The D gene is left open where the match is weak. Clone size is not always given. Where it is, it says once, few, many or a class for expanded clones.

TRBJ2-3 | TRBV10-2 | TRBD1 | many | CASSGSGGDLLDTQYF | TGCGCCAGCAGTGGATCAGGGGGCGATTTGCTCGATACGCAGTATTTT
TRBJ2-7 | TRBV5-1 | TRBD1 | many | CASSGTAFYEQYF | TGCGCCAGCAGCGGGACAGCATTCTACGAGCAGTACTTC
TRBJ2-3 | TRBV4-1 | TRBD2 | few | CASSHKRGISTDTQYF | TGCGCCAGCAGCCATAAGCGGGGGATAAGCACAGATACGCAGTATTTT
TRBJ1-4 | TRBV27 | TRBD1 | many | CASSSDRSATNEKLFF | TGTGCCAGCAGTTCGGACAGGAGTGCAACTAATGAAAAACTGTTTTTT
TRBJ1-2 | TRBV18 | - | many | CASSPRAGYTF | TGTGCCAGCTCACCCAGGGCGGGCTACACCTTC
TRBJ1-1 | TRBV12-3/TRBV12-4 | - | many | CASLTSRSSEAFF | TGTGCCAGCTTGACCAGCAGGAGTTCTGAAGCTTTCTTT
TRBJ1-1 | TRBV7-9 | - | many | CASSLQAGNTEAFF | TGTGCCAGCAGCCTTCAGGCGGGGAACACTGAAGCTTTCTTT
TRBJ2-5 | TRBV7-2 | TRBD2 | many | CASSLAGGQETQYF | TGTGCCAGCAGCTTAGCGGGGGGGCAAGAGACCCAGTACTTC
TRBJ1-2 | TRBV11-2 | - | many | CASTLGGGAYYGYTF | TGTGCCAGTACACTAGGAGGGGGGGCATACTATGGCTACACCTTC
TRBJ1-1 | TRBV7-9 | - | many | CASSLSPWARDTEAFF | TGTGCCAGCAGCTTATCCCCGTGGGCGCGGGACACTGAAGCTTTCTTT
TRBJ1-1 | TRBV15 | TRBD1 | many | CATSRGQLNTEAFF | TGTGCCACCAGCAGGGGACAGTTGAACACTGAAGCTTTCTTT
TRBJ2-2 | TRBV10-3 | - | - | CAHRQQSNTGELFF | TGTGCCCACCGGCAACAGTCGAACACCGGGGAGCTGTTTTTT
TRBJ2-1 | TRBV12-5 | - | few | CASAMGSEASSYNEQFF | TGTGCTAGTGCCATGGGTAGCGAGGCTAGCTCCTACAATGAGCAGTTCTTC
TRBJ1-4 | TRBV7-8 | - | many | CASSLNGVEYEKLFF | TGTGCCAGCAGCCTCAATGGGGTCGAGTATGAAAAACTGTTTTTT
TRBJ1-2 | TRBV9 | - | many | CASSTLDGYGYTF | TGTGCCAGCAGCACTCTCGACGGCTATGGCTACACCTTC
TRBJ2-1 | TRBV7-8 | TRBD1 | many | CASNTDRRTEQFF | TGTGCCAGCAACACGGACAGGAGAACCGAGCAGTTCTTC
TRBJ2-1 | TRBV2 | TRBD2 | many | CASSDQRGNNEQFF | TGTGCCAGCAGTGACCAGCGGGGTAATAATGAGCAGTTCTTC
TRBJ1-5 | TRBV12-3/TRBV12-4 | - | many | CASSWDGDQPQHF | TGTGCCAGCAGTTGGGACGGTGATCAGCCCCAGCATTTT
TRBJ1-5 | TRBV19 | TRBD1 | - | CASSGQDQPQHF | TGTGCCAGTAGTGGACAGGATCAGCCCCAGCATTTT
TRBJ2-7 | TRBV20-1 | TRBD2 | - | CSASRTSGGNEQYF | TGCAGTGCTAGCCGGACTAGCGGCGGTAACGAGCAGTACTTC
TRBJ2-7 | TRBV5-1 | TRBD2 | few | CASSYAAGVMYEQYF | TGCGCCAGCAGCTACGCAGCGGGGGTGATGTACGAGCAGTACTTC
TRBJ2-2 | TRBV15 | - | many | CATSSPSDRVDSSGELFF | TGTGCCACCAGCAGCCCGAGTGATCGGGTAGATTCTTCCGGGGAGCTGTTTTTT
TRBJ1-3 | TRBV7-2 | - | many | CASSFRDAGNTIYF | TGTGCCAGCAGCTTCCGGGACGCGGGAAACACCATATATTTT
TRBJ1-1 | TRBV20-1 | - | many | CSASEVNRVNTEAFF | TGCAGTGCTAGTGAGGTTAACAGGGTGAACACTGAAGCTTTCTTT
TRBJ1-1 | TRBV29-1 | - | many | CSGDKEGRTEAFF | TGCAGCGGGGACAAGGAGGGGCGGACTGAAGCTTTCTTT
TRBJ1-3 | TRBV18 | - | many | CASSPGPGNTIYF | TGTGCCAGCTCACCGGGGCCGGGAAACACCATATATTTT
TRBJ2-7 | TRBV6-2/TRBV6-3 | - | few | CASSGTPGRYEQYF | TGTGCCAGCAGTGGAACCCCGGGGCGCTACGAGCAGTACTTC
TRBJ2-1 | TRBV15 | - | many | CATSRDYGGYYNEQFF | TGTGCCACCAGCAGAGATTACGGGGGATACTACAATGAGCAGTTCTTC
TRBJ2-7 | TRBV6-1 | TRBD2 | many | CASIGGSSYEQYF | TGTGCCAGCATCGGGGGGTCCTCCTACGAGCAGTACTTC
TRBJ2-7 | TRBV10-3 | - | few | CAISSGTPSEQYF | TGTGCCATCAGTTCGGGGACCCCCTCCGAGCAGTACTTC
TRBJ1-6 | TRBV27 | - | many | CASSLGGPPLHF | TGTGCCAGCAGTTTAGGTGGGCCACCCCTCCACTTT
TRBJ1-2 | TRBV6-1 | - | many | CASSDGVAANYGYTF | TGTGCCAGCAGTGATGGAGTGGCAGCTAACTATGGCTACACCTTC
TRBJ2-3 | TRBV3-1 | - | - | CASSQEIMGGRSDTQYF | TGTGCCAGCAGCCAAGAAATAATGGGGGGGCGATCAGATACGCAGTATTTT
TRBJ1-3 | TRBV18 | - | - | CASSPVAHSGNTIYF | TGTGCCAGCTCACCAGTGGCCCACTCTGGAAACACCATATATTTT
TRBJ2-5 | TRBV12-3/TRBV12-4 | - | many | CASSLSGVGGETQYF | TGTGCCAGCAGTTTATCAGGGGTAGGAGGAGAGACCCAGTACTTC
TRBJ2-1 | TRBV6-2/TRBV6-3 | TRBD2 | many | CASSEGIAGGQAEFF | TGTGCCAGCAGTGAAGGGATAGCGGGGGGGCAAGCCGAATTCTTC
TRBJ1-4 | TRBV5-6 | - | few | CASSLSGQSNEKLFF | TGTGCCAGCAGCTTGTCGGGGCAGAGCAATGAAAAACTGTTTTTT
TRBJ2-5 | TRBV13 | TRBD2 | once | CASSDPSGGLETQYF | TGTGCCAGCAGCGACCCTAGCGGGGGGTTAGAGACCCAGTACTTC
TRBJ2-7 | TRBV20-1 | - | many | CSAISRFSYEQYF | TGCAGTGCAATCTCGCGGTTCTCCTACGAGCAGTACTTC
TRBJ2-7 | TRBV12-3/TRBV12-4 | - | many | CASSPPVLPSEQYF | TGTGCCAGCAGTCCACCCGTTCTTCCCTCCGAGCAGTACTTC
TRBJ1-2 | TRBV7-3 | - | many | CASSPFPRGRFTTANGYTF | TGTGCCAGCAGCCCCTTCCCTCGGGGCCGGTTCACTACCGCTAATGGCTACACCTTC
TRBJ1-4 | TRBV12-3/TRBV12-4 | - | many | CASSPTVATNEKLFF | TGTGCCAGCAGTCCTACAGTCGCAACTAATGAAAAACTGTTTTTT
TRBJ1-2 | TRBV28 | TRBD1 | many | CASSFAGGVGYTF | TGTGCCAGCAGTTTCGCAGGGGGTGTTGGCTACACCTTC
TRBJ2-5 | TRBV6-2/TRBV6-3 | TRBD1 | many | CASSWDRGRGTQYF | TGTGCCAGCAGTTGGGACAGGGGGAGAGGGACCCAGTACTTC
TRBJ2-1 | TRBV9 | - | many | CASSYTIDSEQFF | TGTGCCAGCAGTTACACCATAGACAGTGAGCAGTTCTTC
TRBJ1-5 | TRBV19 | - | - | CASSIVTVKNQPQHF | TGTGCCAGTAGTATTGTTACAGTTAAAAATCAGCCCCAGCATTTT
TRBJ1-2 | TRBV7-2 | TRBD1 | many | CASSFRTGSSYGYTF | TGTGCCAGCAGCTTCCGGACAGGGTCGTCCTATGGCTACACCTTC
TRBJ2-1 | TRBV7-3 | TRBD2 | many | CASSASGTRTTLGEQFF | TGTGCCAGCAGCGCCAGCGGGACTAGAACCACCCTGGGCGAGCAGTTCTTC